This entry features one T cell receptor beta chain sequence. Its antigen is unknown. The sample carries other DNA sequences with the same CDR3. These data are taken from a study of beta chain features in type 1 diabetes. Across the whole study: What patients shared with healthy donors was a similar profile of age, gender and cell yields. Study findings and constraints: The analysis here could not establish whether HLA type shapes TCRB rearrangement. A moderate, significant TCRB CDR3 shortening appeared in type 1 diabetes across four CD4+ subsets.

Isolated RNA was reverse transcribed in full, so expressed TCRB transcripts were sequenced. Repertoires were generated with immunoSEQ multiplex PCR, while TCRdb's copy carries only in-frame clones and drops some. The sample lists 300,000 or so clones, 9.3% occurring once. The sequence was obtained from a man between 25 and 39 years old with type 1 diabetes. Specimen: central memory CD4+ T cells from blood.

The DNA of the CDR3 is TGTGCCAGCAGCCGGACAGGGAACACTGAAGCTTTCTTT. Translated: CASSRTGNTEAFF. The J gene is TRBJ1-1, the V gene TRBV7-2, with 7 positions matching TRBD1. The germline V gene has CDR1 SGHTA and CDR2 FQGNSA. The CDR3 contains 13 residues. Trimming took 5 bases from V and 1 from J; bases not matched to a gene: 1.